The 14 T cell receptor beta chains listed next were all sequenced from one sample in a study of TIL therapy for anti-PD-1-resistant metastatic lung cancer. The immunoSEQ assay was v3. Sequencing used immunoSEQ multiplex PCR; TCRdb keeps in-frame clones, though not all of them. Counted here are 50,000 to 65,000 clones, 69% occurring once; the ten biggest clones make up 6.6%. This sample's time point: pre-treatment sample, taken before nivolumab and TIL therapy. The specimen was blood, collected at baseline. All receptors derive from a person between 25 and 79 years old with non-small cell lung cancer.

This clone was counted a few times. V gene TRBV7-9 combines with J gene TRBJ1-6, with a weak D call TRBD1 (6 bases). The length of the CDR3 is 15 residues. In germline, CDR1 is SEHNR, CDR2 FQNEAQ (reference sequence). Trimming shortened V by 6 bases and J by 7 bases, and 16 bases separated the two germline ends. The CDR3 region is CASSQGRGANSPLHF. In DNA form, the CDR3 reads TGTGCCAGCAGTCAAGGTAGGGGGGCGAATTCACCCCTCCACTTT.

The V call is TRBV29-1, the J call TRBJ2-7, with no clear D. The CDR3 length is 15 residues. Germline V gene lookup returns CDR1 SQVTM and CDR2 ANQGSEA. Trimming cost V 0 bases and J 0 bases, with 12 bases left between them. CDR3 protein: CSVEDRTRSSYEQYF. CDR3 sequence (DNA): TGCAGCGTTGAAGATCGGACGAGGAGCTCCTACGAGCAGTACTTC.

This chain links TRBV10-1 with TRBJ2-7; 10 nucleotides align to TRBD2. This CDR3 is built from 16 residues. J was trimmed by 1 base and V by 4 bases; bases with no gene match: 7. Per the germline V gene, CDR1 is WNHNN and CDR2 is SYGVQD (reference sequence). CDR3 in amino acids: CASSGGLADMSYEQYF. The DNA of the CDR3 is TGCGCCAGCAGTGGAGGACTAGCGGATATGTCCTACGAGCAGTACTTC.

There are a few counts of this clone. The rearrangement links TRBV2 to TRBJ2-2; D ambiguous. From germline, CDR1 is SNHLY and CDR2 FYNNEI. The CDR3 spans 11 residues. V shed 2 bases and J shed 6 bases, with 1 base lying between them. The CDR3 DNA sequence: TGTGCCAGCAGTGAATCCGGGGAGCTGTTTTTT. Protein product: CASSESGELFF.

This sequence joins TRBV6-1 and TRBJ1-5; D call uncertain. CDR1 is MNHNS, CDR2 SASEGT, per germline. Trimming removed 8 bases from V and 7 bases from J, with 21 bases in between. The CDR3 is 15 amino acids. The DNA of the CDR3 is TGTGCCAGCGATCCGGGCAGCGAGCTGTGGCAGCCCCAGCATTTT. Encoded protein: CASDPGSELWQPQHF.

The chain carries TRBV5-6 and TRBJ2-7; D is perhaps TRBD1 or TRBD2 (5 bases each). This CDR3 spans 12 amino acids. With 0 bases removed from V and 12 bases from J, the gap between germline ends came to 13 bases. The germline V gene has CDR1 SGHDT and CDR2 YYEEEE. The CDR3 DNA reads TGTGCCAGCAGCTTGGCGTCGGGGCAGGGGTACTTC. Translation gives CASSLASGQGYF.

This sequence joins TRBV6-5 and TRBJ1-2, with no clear D. V was shortened by 0 bases and J by 8 bases, with 10 bases between the two germline ends. The germline V gene encodes CDR1 MNHEY and CDR2 SVGAGI. The CDR3 runs 13 residues. The CDR3 loop reads CASSYSSGLGYTF. In DNA form, the CDR3 reads TGTGCCAGCAGTTACTCGTCAGGTCTCGGCTACACCTTC.

The V call is TRBV29-1, the J call TRBJ2-5; perhaps TRBD2 as D (6 bases). The germline gives CDR1 SQVTM, CDR2 ANQGSEA. V was pared by 4 bases and J by 5 bases, with 8 bases between. The CDR3 contains 11 residues. Here the CDR3 reads CSVGGVETQYF. In DNA form, the CDR3 reads TGCAGCGTTGGGGGGGTGGAGACCCAGTACTTC.

The rearrangement uses TRBV4-1 and TRBJ2-1, with 10 bases that match TRBD2. This CDR3 has 17 amino acids. The germline V gene has CDR1 MGHRA and CDR2 YSYEKL. Trimming removed 0 bases from V and 3 bases from J; junction bases left unmatched: 5. This chain's CDR3 is CASSQDSGTSVYNEQFF. The CDR3 bases are TGCGCCAGCAGCCAAGATAGCGGGACTAGCGTCTACAATGAGCAGTTCTTC.

The chain has TRBV29-1 and TRBJ1-4; weak D call: TRBD1 (5 bases). The V gene lost 1 base and the J gene lost 8 bases, with 14 bases spanning the gap. Germline CDR1 reads SQVTM; CDR2 reads ANQGSEA. The CDR3 is 14 residues long. The CDR3 loop is CSVEVGGLREKLFF. The CDR3 coding sequence is TGCAGCGTTGAAGTCGGGGGTTTAAGGGAAAAACTGTTTTTT.

V usage is TRBV2 and J usage is TRBJ2-7, with 12 bases matching TRBD2. From germline, CDR1 is SNHLY and CDR2 FYNNEI. The CDR3 consists of 16 residues. After removal of 6 bases from V and 0 bases from J, the junction contained 6 bases not matched to a gene. DNA of the CDR3: TGTGCCAGCAGAAGGACTAGCGGGGCTAGCTCCTACGAGCAGTACTTC. Its translation is CASRRTSGASSYEQYF.

The rearrangement links TRBV14 to TRBJ1-1; D ambiguous. Germline V CDR1 and CDR2: SGHDN, FVKESK. The V end lost 0 bases, the J end lost 8 bases, and 13 bases lay between the germline ends. The CDR3 has 14 residues. CDR3 bases: TGTGCCAGCAGCCAAGATGTAGGCAGACTAGAAGCTTTCTTT. It yields the protein CASSQDVGRLEAFF.

The chain couples TRBV6-5 to TRBJ2-7, with 7 bases fitting TRBD1. Germline lookup yields CDR1 MNHEY and CDR2 SVGAGI. Germline trimming cut 5 bases from V and 5 bases from J; bases unmatched to any gene: 9. The CDR3 covers 14 residues. The CDR3 nucleotides read TGTGCCAGCAGTCCCTCACGAGGGGGCGACGAGCAGTACTTC. Its protein product is CASSPSRGGDEQYF.

The chain is built from TRBV28 and TRBJ2-7; 7 bases match TRBD1. Germline V gene data show CDR1 as MDHEN and CDR2 as SYDVKM. J gave up 6 bases and V 7 bases, and 9 bases lay outside the gene matches. The CDR3 is 13 residues long. The CDR3 protein is CASTRQGSGEQYF. DNA of the CDR3: TGTGCCAGCACTAGACAGGGTTCAGGCGAGCAGTACTTC.